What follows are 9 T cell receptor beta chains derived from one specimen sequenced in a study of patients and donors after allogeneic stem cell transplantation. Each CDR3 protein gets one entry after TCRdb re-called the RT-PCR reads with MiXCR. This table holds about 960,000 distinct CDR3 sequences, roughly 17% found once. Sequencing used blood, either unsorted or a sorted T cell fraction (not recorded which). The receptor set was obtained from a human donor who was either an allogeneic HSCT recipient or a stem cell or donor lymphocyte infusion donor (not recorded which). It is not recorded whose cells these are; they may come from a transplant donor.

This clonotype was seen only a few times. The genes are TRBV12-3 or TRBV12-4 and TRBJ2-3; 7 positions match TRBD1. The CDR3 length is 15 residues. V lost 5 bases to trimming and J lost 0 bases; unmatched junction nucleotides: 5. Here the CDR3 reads CASSTDRPSTDTQYF. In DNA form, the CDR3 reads TGTGCCAGCAGTACGGACAGGCCTAGCACAGATACGCAGTATTTT.

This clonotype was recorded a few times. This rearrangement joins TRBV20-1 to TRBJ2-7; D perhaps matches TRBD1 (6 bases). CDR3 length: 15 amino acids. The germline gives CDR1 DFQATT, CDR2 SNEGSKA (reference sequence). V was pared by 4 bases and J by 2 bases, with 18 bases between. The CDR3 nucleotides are TGCAGTGCTACAGGACAGCCTACCTTTACCTACGAGCAGTACTTC. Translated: CSATGQPTFTYEQYF.

CDR3: CASSLTSDEQYF. The CDR3 coding sequence is TGTGCCAGCAGCTTAACTAGCGACGAGCAGTACTTC. The rearrangement uses TRBV13 and TRBJ2-7; 7 positions agree with TRBD2. Germline V lookup: CDR1 PRHDT, CDR2 FYEKMQ (reference sequence). The CDR3 sequence is 12 residues long. V dropped 2 bases and J dropped 5; count of bases not matched to a gene: 0.

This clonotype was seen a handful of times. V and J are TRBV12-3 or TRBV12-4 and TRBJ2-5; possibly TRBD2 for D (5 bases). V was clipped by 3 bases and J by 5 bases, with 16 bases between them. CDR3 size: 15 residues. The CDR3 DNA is TGTGCCAGCAGTTTTCATAGCGCAACCCTTGAGACCCAGTACTTC. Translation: CASSFHSATLETQYF.

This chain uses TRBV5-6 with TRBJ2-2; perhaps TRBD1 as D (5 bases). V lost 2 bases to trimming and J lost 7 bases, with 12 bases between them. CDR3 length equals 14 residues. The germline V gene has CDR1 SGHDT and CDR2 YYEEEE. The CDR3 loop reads CASSFPGRGGELFF. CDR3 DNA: TGTGCCAGCAGCTTCCCTGGAAGGGGCGGGGAGCTGTTTTTT.

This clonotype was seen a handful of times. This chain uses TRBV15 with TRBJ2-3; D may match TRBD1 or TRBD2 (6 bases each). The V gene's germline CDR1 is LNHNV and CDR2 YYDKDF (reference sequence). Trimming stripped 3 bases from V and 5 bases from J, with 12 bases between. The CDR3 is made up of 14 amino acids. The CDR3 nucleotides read TGTGCCACCAGCAGGACTAAGGGGGGAGATACGCAGTATTTT. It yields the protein CATSRTKGGDTQYF.

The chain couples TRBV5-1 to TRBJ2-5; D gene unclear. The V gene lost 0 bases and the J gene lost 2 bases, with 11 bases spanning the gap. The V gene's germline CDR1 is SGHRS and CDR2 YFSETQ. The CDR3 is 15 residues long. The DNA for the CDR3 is TGCGCCAGCAGCTTGGGTGGGCCAGTGCAAGAGACCCAGTACTTC. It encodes CASSLGGPVQETQYF. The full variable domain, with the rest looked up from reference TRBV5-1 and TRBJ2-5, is KAGVTQTPRYLIKTRGQQVTLSCSPISGHRSVSWYQQTPGQGLQFLFEYFSETQRNKGNFPGRFSGRQFSNSRSEMNVSTLELGDSALYLCASSLGGPVQETQYFGPGTRLLVL.

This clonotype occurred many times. DNA of the CDR3: TGTGCCAGCAGTTTAGTAAGTTTCGAGGCTTTCTTT. This translates into CASSLVSFEAFF. The rearrangement uses TRBV12-3 or TRBV12-4 and TRBJ1-1; D ambiguous. V was pared by 1 base and J by 11 bases, with 11 bases between. The CDR3 runs to 12 residues.

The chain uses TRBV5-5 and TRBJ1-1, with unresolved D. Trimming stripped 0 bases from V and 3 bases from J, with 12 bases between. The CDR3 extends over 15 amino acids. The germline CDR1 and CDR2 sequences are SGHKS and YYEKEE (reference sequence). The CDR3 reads CASSLDPAGDTEAFF. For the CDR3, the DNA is TGTGCCAGCAGCTTGGACCCAGCTGGAGACACTGAAGCTTTCTTT.